The present T cell receptor beta chain was sequenced within a study of cytomegalovirus exposure and HLA in healthy donors. Study as a whole: A prior analysis found 117 million unique TCR beta sequences from 170 million or so T cells. Points from the study as a whole: Some TCR beta chains (around 160 of them) were listed as cytomegalovirus-associated. Owing to their indistinguishability, certain V segments, notably TRBV6-2 and TRBV6-3, were excluded.

Points on this clone: Antigen specificity is unknown.

Despite likely unrecorded immune exposures, the donors were nominally healthy at the time of sampling. This CDR3 is built from 12 residues. In germline, CDR1 is SNHLY, CDR2 FYNNEI. The PCR had 60 Vbeta and 13 Jbeta primers. Sequencing used immunoSEQ multiplex PCR; TCRdb keeps in-frame clones, though not all of them. Altogether 150,000 to 200,000 clones are present, around 74% being singletons, with the ten largest covering 3.1%. Sequenced material: PBMCs. This chain connects TRBV2 to TRBJ2-5; D ambiguous. The J call is doubtful: the DNA matches TRBJ2-7 better. The sequence was collected from a female donor in good health and CMV-seronegative. CDR3 sequence reads: CASSDVHYEQYF. Written as DNA, the CDR3 is TGTGCCAGCAGTGACGTACACTACGAGCAGTACTTC.